A selection of T cell receptor beta chains follows, all from one sample in a study of early T cells in non-severe SARS-CoV-2 infection. TCRdb processed the 5' RACE reads anew with MiXCR; each CDR3 protein has one entry. The sample gives nearly 110,000 distinct CDR3 sequences, approximately 12% of which show up once; about 7.6% is in the top ten. Material for sequencing was whole blood. These receptors were obtained from an adult who was a healthcare worker with PCR-confirmed SARS-CoV-2 infection or an uninfected control (not recorded which). The CDR3 runs from the conserved cysteine through the conserved F or W. A D gene is named only where the DNA matches it firmly. Clone size, where shown, is once, few, many, or a class for clones that have expanded.

V	D	J	size	CDR3	DNA
TRBV27	TRBD2	TRBJ2-7	.	CASRAGLAAYEQYF	TGTGCCAGCCGGGCCGGGCTAGCGGCCTACGAGCAGTACTTC
TRBV25-1	.	TRBJ2-7	.	CASSEGGHEQYF	TGTGCCAGCAGTGAAGGGGGACACGAGCAGTACTTC
TRBV28	.	TRBJ1-2	few	CASRSSPANYGYTF	TGTGCCAGCAGATCGTCTCCTGCTAACTATGGCTACACCTTC
TRBV21-1	.	TRBJ2-5	few	CASSKGGQETQYF	TGTGCCAGCAGCAAAGGCGGTCAAGAGACCCAGTACTTC
TRBV12-3/TRBV12-4	TRBD1	TRBJ1-6	.	CASSRDRDLPLHF	TGTGCCAGCAGTCGGGACAGGGATTTACCCCTCCACTTT
TRBV10-1	TRBD2	TRBJ2-7	.	CASSRGTSGTHEQYF	TGCGCCAGCAGTCGAGGGACTAGCGGGACCCACGAGCAGTACTTC
TRBV28	.	TRBJ1-5	.	CASRRGGEAQPQHF	TGTGCCAGCAGGAGGGGAGGGGAAGCGCAGCCCCAGCATTTT
TRBV20-1	.	TRBJ2-1	.	CSALDYFHEQFF	TGCAGTGCTTTGGACTATTTCCATGAGCAGTTCTTC
TRBV6-4	.	TRBJ2-1	.	CASSEQEANYNEQFF	TGTGCCAGCAGTGAACAGGAGGCCAACTACAATGAGCAGTTCTTC
TRBV27	.	TRBJ1-6	few	CASSFGPEGVNSPLHF	TGTGCCAGCAGTTTCGGCCCGGAGGGGGTGAATTCACCCCTCCACTTT
TRBV2	.	TRBJ2-1	.	CATSSEQFF	TGTGCCACCTCGAGCGAGCAGTTCTTC
TRBV4-3	.	TRBJ2-1	few	CASSQDWGEQFF	TGCGCCAGCAGCCAAGATTGGGGAGAGCAGTTCTTC
TRBV28	.	TRBJ2-4	.	CASSVGRERAWNF	TGTGCCAGCAGTGTGGGTCGGGAGAGGGCCTGGAACTTC
TRBV7-8	.	TRBJ2-1	many	CASSLGVLSYNEQFF	TGTGCCAGCAGCTTAGGGGTACTCTCCTACAATGAGCAGTTCTTC
TRBV12-3/TRBV12-4	.	TRBJ1-2	many	CASSFGRESYTF	TGTGCCAGCAGTTTTGGGAGGGAAAGCTACACCTTC
TRBV20-1	.	TRBJ2-5	few	CSAIQGARTQYF	TGCAGTGCCATACAGGGAGCGCGGACCCAGTACTTC
TRBV5-1	.	TRBJ2-2	many	CASSLGLSTGELFF	TGCGCCAGCAGCTTGGGACTGAGCACCGGGGAGCTGTTTTTT
TRBV2	TRBD1	TRBJ2-1	.	CASFDRAQFF	TGTGCCAGCTTTGACAGGGCCCAGTTCTTC
TRBV7-9	.	TRBJ2-3	few	CASSKQDTQYF	TGTGCCAGCAGCAAGCAGGATACGCAGTATTTT
TRBV11-2	TRBD2	TRBJ2-1	.	CASSLPGLAGVLFF	TGTGCCAGCAGCCTCCCGGGACTAGCGGGAGTTCTGTTCTTC
TRBV3-1	TRBD2	TRBJ2-7	.	CASSQGLAGVSYEQYF	TGTGCCAGCAGCCAGGGTCTAGCGGGAGTGTCCTACGAGCAGTACTTC
TRBV14	TRBD2	TRBJ2-7	many	CASSQAGTRSYEQYF	TGTGCCAGCAGCCAAGCCGGGACTAGGTCCTACGAGCAGTACTTC
TRBV7-9	.	TRBJ1-2	.	CASSVGQWLGGYGYTF	TGTGCCAGCAGCGTAGGACAGTGGCTAGGCGGATATGGCTACACCTTC
TRBV6-1	.	TRBJ2-7	many	CASSPVGAFYEQYF	TGTGCCAGCAGCCCTGTAGGGGCGTTCTACGAGCAGTACTTC